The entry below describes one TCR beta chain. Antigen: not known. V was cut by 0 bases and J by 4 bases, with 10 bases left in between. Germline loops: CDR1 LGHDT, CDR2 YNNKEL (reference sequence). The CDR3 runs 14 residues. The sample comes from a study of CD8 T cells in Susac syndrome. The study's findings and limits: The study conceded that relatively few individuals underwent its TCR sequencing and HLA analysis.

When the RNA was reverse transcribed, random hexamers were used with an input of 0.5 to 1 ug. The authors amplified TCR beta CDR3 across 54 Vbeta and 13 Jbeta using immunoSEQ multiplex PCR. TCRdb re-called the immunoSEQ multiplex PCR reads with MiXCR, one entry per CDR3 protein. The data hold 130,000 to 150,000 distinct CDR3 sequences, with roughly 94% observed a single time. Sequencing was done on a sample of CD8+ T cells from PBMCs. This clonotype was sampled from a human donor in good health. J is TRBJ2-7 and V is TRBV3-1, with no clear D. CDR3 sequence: CASSQDYREYEQYF. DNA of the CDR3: TGTGCCAGCAGCCAAGACTACAGAGAATACGAGCAGTACTTC.